The 17 T cell receptor beta chains below all came from one sample that was sequenced in a study of T cell repertoires in cytomegalovirus infection. From the reads, TCRdb called clonotypes with MiXCR, one entry per CDR3 protein. The table records more than 400,000 distinct CDR3 sequences, about 25% of them present only once. The sequencing input was PBMCs. The receptor set was obtained from a human donor in good health (CMV status not recorded). Some clones in this sample may be carry-over from other donors' samples.

This chain links TRBV7-9 with TRBJ2-7; 9 nucleotides agree with TRBD1. Looked up from germline, CDR1 is SEHNR and CDR2 is FQNEAQ (reference sequence). Trimming took 1 base from V and 2 from J; bases not matched to a gene: 6. This CDR3 spans 16 amino acids. The CDR3 is CASSLDGTGLTYEQYF. The CDR3 DNA is TGTGCCAGCAGCTTAGACGGGACAGGGTTAACCTACGAGCAGTACTTC.

This chain connects TRBV6-5 to TRBJ2-7; the match to TRBD1 covers 8 bases. CDR3 length: 14 residues. Unmatched junction bases numbered 5, after V lost 5 bases and J lost 2 bases. In germline, CDR1 is MNHEY, CDR2 SVGAGI. The CDR3 spells CASSDGTGTYEQYV. For the CDR3, the DNA is TGTGCCAGCAGTGATGGGACAGGTACCTACGAGCAGTACGTC.

This clonotype showed up just a few times. This chain links TRBV12-3 or TRBV12-4 with TRBJ1-5; D might be TRBD1 (5 bases). This CDR3 spans 14 amino acids. V was trimmed by 5 bases and J by 7 bases, leaving 15 bases between them. Here the CDR3 reads CASSPNQGPQPQHF. Written as DNA, the CDR3 is TGTGCCAGCAGTCCTAATCAGGGCCCCCAGCCCCAGCATTTT.

This clonotype was counted at least ten times. The V gene is TRBV7-2, the J gene TRBJ2-1, with 7 bases that match TRBD2. This CDR3 is built from 18 residues. V lost 0 bases to trimming and J lost 5 bases; unmatched junction nucleotides: 13. CDR1 SGHTA and CDR2 FQGNSA come from the germline V gene. As DNA, the CDR3 is TGTGCCAGCAGCTTAGCATTGGTTTGGGGGGGGGGTAACAATGAGCAGTTCTTC. The encoded protein is CASSLALVWGGGNNEQFF. The complete variable domain, with remaining parts taken from reference TRBV7-2 and TRBJ2-1, reads GAGVSQSPSNKVTEKGKDVELRCDPISGHTALYWYRQSLGQGLEFLIYFQGNSAPDKSGLPSDRFSAERTGGSVSTLTIQRTQQEDSAVYLCASSLALVWGGGNNEQFFGPGTRLTVL.

The table lists this clonotype with many counts. This chain connects TRBV5-6 to TRBJ2-7; possible D gene TRBD1, 5 bases. The CDR3 extends over 15 amino acids. Trimming pared 4 bases from V and 9 bases from J, leaving 23 bases between. Germline V gives CDR1 SGHDT, CDR2 YYEEEE. CDR3: CASSSIDRQSRGQYF. CDR3 DNA: TGTGCCAGCAGCAGTATCGACCGCCAATCAAGGGGGCAGTACTTC.

This rearrangement joins TRBV2 to TRBJ2-5; D is perhaps TRBD2 (6 bases). The ends were cut back, 2 bases at V and 7 bases at J, with 17 bases in the middle. The CDR3 has 15 amino acids. The germline gives CDR1 SNHLY, CDR2 FYNNEI. The CDR3 reads CASSEREIGKATQYF. As DNA, the CDR3 is TGTGCCAGCAGTGAACGGGAGATCGGGAAGGCGACCCAGTACTTC.

On this clonotype itself: The CDR3 does not end in the conserved phenylalanine or tryptophan, so this is likely a read error. The chain carries TRBV28 and TRBJ2-2; 8 bases fit TRBD1. J gave up 3 bases and V 6 bases, and 6 bases lay outside the gene matches. The CDR3 extends over 15 amino acids. Germline V gene sequence: CDR1 MDHEN, CDR2 SYDVKM. The CDR3 coding sequence is TGTGCCAGCAGACCCGGGACAGGTTACACCGGGGAGCTGTTTCTT. This encodes CASRPGTGYTGELFL.

In its sample, this clonotype was seen a few times. The CDR3 region has the DNA TGTGCCAGCAGAGGCGGTTACACCGGGGAGCTGTTTTTT. Residues: CASRGGYTGELFF. This chain links TRBV6-5 with TRBJ2-2; the D is unclear. Germline CDR1 is MNHEY and CDR2 is SVGAGI. This CDR3 has 13 residues. Trimming took 6 bases from V and 3 from J, leaving 8 bases between them.

The chain has TRBV4-1 and TRBJ1-6; a possible D gene is TRBD1 (5 bases). Trimming removed 3 bases at V and 10 bases at J, with 7 bases between. This CDR3 comprises 12 residues. CDR1 is MGHRA and CDR2 is YSYEKL in the germline V gene. CDR3 bases: TGCGCCAGCAGCCACCAGGGCTCACCCCTCCACTTT. This gives the protein CASSHQGSPLHF.

This clonotype was seen at least ten times. The chain combines TRBV7-2 with TRBJ2-1, with 14 bases identical to TRBD2. From germline, CDR1 is SGHTA and CDR2 FQGNSA. There are 15 residues in the CDR3. With V trimmed by 6 bases and J by 14 bases, 12 bases remained unmatched. CDR3 nucleotide sequence: TGTGCCAGCAGTGGAGAGACTAGCGGGAGGGCCAGGGAGTTCTTC. Translated: CASSGETSGRAREFF.

This clonotype has a handful of counts. V usage is TRBV9 and J usage is TRBJ2-7; 11 bases are a match to TRBD2. The CDR3 length is 15 residues. V shed 0 bases, J shed 6 bases, and the junction held 5 bases outside the gene matches. Germline V CDR1 and CDR2: SGDLS, YYNGEE. The CDR3 nucleotides are TGTGCCAGCAGCGTAGGGCTAGCGGGAGGAGGCGAGCAGTACTTC. Translating it yields CASSVGLAGGGEQYF. The full variable domain, rest sourced from reference TRBV9 and TRBJ2-7, is DSGVTQTPKHLITATGQRVTLRCSPRSGDLSVYWYQQSLDQGLQFLIQYYNGEERAKGNILERFSAQQFPDLHSELNLSSLELGDSALYFCASSVGLAGGGEQYFGPGTRLTVT.

This clonotype was observed a few times. V gene TRBV5-1 combines with J gene TRBJ2-7; D gene uncertain. Per the germline V gene, CDR1 is SGHRS and CDR2 is YFSETQ. The CDR3 loop spans 15 amino acids. V was shortened by 1 base and J by 1 base, with 12 bases between the two germline ends. CDR3 region: CASSLRPGPSYEQYF. In DNA, the CDR3 is TGCGCCAGCAGCTTGCGCCCAGGTCCTTCCTACGAGCAGTACTTC.

The rearrangement joins TRBV7-9 to TRBJ2-3; the match to TRBD2 covers 7 bases. Trimming took 4 bases from V and 4 from J; bases not matched to a gene: 8. In germline, CDR1 is SEHNR, CDR2 FQNEAQ (reference sequence). The CDR3 consists of 15 residues. CDR3: CASSSSQREADTQYF. DNA for the CDR3: TGTGCCAGCAGCTCTTCACAGCGGGAAGCAGATACGCAGTATTTT.

The chain combines TRBV4-3 with TRBJ2-7; D unresolved. V dropped 0 bases and J dropped 7 bases, with 13 bases sitting between them. The CDR3 sequence is 14 residues long. CDR1 and CDR2 from the germline V gene are LGHNA and YSLEER. The CDR3 DNA follows: TGCGCCAGCAGCCAAGATCCGAAAGGCAGGGAGCAGTACTTC. Its translation: CASSQDPKGREQYF.

The chain joins TRBV24-1 to TRBJ2-1, with 7 bases that match TRBD1. Per the germline V gene, CDR1 is KGHDR and CDR2 is SFDVKD. The CDR3 is 16 residues long. With 3 bases clipped from V and 3 bases from J, the junction kept 7 bases outside the gene matches. The CDR3 DNA reads TGTGCCACCAGTGATGCCCGGGACAGTCTCTACAATGAGCAGTTCTTC. This codes for CATSDARDSLYNEQFF.

This clonotype was seen more than once but under ten times. The V call is TRBV7-9, the J call TRBJ2-1; TRBD2 matches 12 bases. The CDR3 totals 16 residues. Per germline, CDR1 SEHNR and CDR2 FQNEAQ (reference sequence). Germline trimming cut 8 bases from V and 0 bases from J; bases unmatched to any gene: 5. CDR3 sequence (DNA): TGTGCCAGCGCACTAGCGGGAGGATCCTCCTACAATGAGCAGTTCTTC. Protein product: CASALAGGSSYNEQFF.

A few counts support this clonotype. The V and J genes are TRBV28 and TRBJ1-2; no firm D call. Trimming stripped 2 bases from V and 0 bases from J, with 10 bases between. There are 15 residues in the CDR3. The germline V gene encodes CDR1 MDHEN and CDR2 SYDVKM. In nucleotides, the CDR3 is TGTGCCAGCAGTTTACTACTCTCGGCTAACTATGGCTACACCTTC. Translated, it gives CASSLLLSANYGYTF.